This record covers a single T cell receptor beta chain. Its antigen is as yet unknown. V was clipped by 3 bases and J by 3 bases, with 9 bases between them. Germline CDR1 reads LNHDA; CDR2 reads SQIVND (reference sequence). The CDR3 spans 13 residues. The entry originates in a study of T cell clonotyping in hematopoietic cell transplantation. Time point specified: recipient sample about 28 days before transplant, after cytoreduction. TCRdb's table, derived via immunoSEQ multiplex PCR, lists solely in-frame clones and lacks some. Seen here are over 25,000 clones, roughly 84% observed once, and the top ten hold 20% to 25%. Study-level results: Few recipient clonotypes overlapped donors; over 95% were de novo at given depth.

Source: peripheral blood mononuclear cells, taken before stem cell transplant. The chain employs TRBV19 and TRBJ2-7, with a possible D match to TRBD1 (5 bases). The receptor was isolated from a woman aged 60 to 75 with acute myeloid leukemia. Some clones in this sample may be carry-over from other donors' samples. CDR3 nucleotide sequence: TGTGCCAGTAGTATCCGGCAGGGCTACGAGCAGTACTTC. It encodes CASSIRQGYEQYF.